The present T cell receptor beta chain was sequenced within a study of Tregs in tolerant kidney transplant recipients. Remarks on this clone: Its antigen is still unknown.

The germline gives CDR1 SQVTM, CDR2 ANQGSEA. The V end was cut by 5 bases, the J end by 2 bases, with 14 bases between. CDR3 length: 14 amino acids. Unstimulated regulatory T cells (CD4+CD25+CD127-), CD4+CD25- non-regulatory cells, CD4 and CD8 cells were FACS-sorted from thawed PBMCs. Regulatory T cells were sorted from thawed PBMCs rested overnight at 37°C with about 210 IU/ml IL-2. Overall study results and limits: Validation in larger populations is needed because few patients were studied. Activated donor B cell expansion appeared to reveal the most relevant donor-specific TCRbeta repertoire.

Repertoires were generated with immunoSEQ multiplex PCR, while TCRdb's copy carries only in-frame clones and drops some. The sample carries about 18,000 clones, roughly four fifths recorded once. The receptor was isolated from a human donor in good health. The chain carries TRBV29-1 and TRBJ2-3; maybe TRBD1 (6 bases). Sample: Tregs from blood. In nucleotides, the CDR3 is TGCAGCGTTAACCCGGACAGTTCCACAGATACGCAGTATTTT. Its protein product is CSVNPDSSTDTQYF.